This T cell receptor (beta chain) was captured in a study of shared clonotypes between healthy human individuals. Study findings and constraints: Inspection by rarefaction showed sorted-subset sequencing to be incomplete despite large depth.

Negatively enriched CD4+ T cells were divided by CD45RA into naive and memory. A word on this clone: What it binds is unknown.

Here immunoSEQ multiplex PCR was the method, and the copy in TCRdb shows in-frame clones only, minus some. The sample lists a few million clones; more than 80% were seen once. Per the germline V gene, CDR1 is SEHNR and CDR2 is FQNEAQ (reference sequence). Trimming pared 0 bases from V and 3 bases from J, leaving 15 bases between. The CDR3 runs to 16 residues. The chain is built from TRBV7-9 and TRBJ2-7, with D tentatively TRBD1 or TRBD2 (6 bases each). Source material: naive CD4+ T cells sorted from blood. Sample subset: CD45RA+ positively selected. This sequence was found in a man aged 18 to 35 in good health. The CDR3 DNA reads TGTGCCAGCAGCTTAGCGGGCGGGACACCCTTCTACGAGCAGTACTTC. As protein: CASSLAGGTPFYEQYF. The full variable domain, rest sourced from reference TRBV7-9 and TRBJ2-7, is DTGVSQNPRHKITKRGQNVTFRCDPISEHNRLYWYRQTLGQGPEFLTYFQNEAQLEKSRLLSDRFSAERPKGSFSTLEIQRTEQGDSAMYLCASSLAGGTPFYEQYFGPGTRLTVT.